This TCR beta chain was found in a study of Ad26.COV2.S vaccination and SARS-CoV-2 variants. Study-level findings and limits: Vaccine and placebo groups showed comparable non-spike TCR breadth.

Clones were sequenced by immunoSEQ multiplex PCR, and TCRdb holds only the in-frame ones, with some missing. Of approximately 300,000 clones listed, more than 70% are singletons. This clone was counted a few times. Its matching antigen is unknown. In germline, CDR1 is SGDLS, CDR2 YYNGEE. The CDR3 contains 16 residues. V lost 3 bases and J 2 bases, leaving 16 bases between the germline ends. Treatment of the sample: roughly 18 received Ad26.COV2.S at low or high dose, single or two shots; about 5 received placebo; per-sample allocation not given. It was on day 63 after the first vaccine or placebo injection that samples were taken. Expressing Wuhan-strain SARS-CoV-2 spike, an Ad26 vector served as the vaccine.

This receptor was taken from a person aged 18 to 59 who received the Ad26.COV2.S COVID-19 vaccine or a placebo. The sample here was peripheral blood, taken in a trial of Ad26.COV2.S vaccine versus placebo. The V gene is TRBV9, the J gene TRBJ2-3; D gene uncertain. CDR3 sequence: CASSARTSSPTDTQYF. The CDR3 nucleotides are TGTGCCAGCAGCGCCCGGACCTCTTCACCCACAGATACGCAGTATTTT.